This T cell receptor beta chain comes out of a study of T cell responses to AZD1222 COVID-19 vaccine. Study-level background: Investigators merged groups given second doses at roughly 4 or roughly 12 weeks.

Between the trimmed V and J ends, which lost 7 bases and 2 bases, there was a span of 12 bases. Germline values: CDR1 SNHLY, CDR2 FYNNEI. The CDR3 runs 13 residues. Data came from immunoSEQ multiplex PCR; TCRdb stores just in-frame clones and leaves some out. The table includes 150,000 to 180,000 clones, about 88% detected once. Comment on this clone: No antigen is known for it.

General observations from the study: Spike-specific TCRs gained breadth and depth after people received two AZD1222 doses. White British ancestry dominated among donors, who included more females, and clonal diversity was possibly underestimated. It was only after the peak T cell response that any repertoires were sampled.

This chain connects TRBV2 to TRBJ2-7; D possibly corresponds to TRBD2 (6 bases). The receptor's source is an adult in good health. Sequencing was performed on peripheral blood, taken on day 0 of AZD1222 vaccination. This CDR3 is CASNRDSTYEQYF. The CDR3 bases are TGTGCCAGCAATCGGGACTCAACCTACGAGCAGTACTTC.